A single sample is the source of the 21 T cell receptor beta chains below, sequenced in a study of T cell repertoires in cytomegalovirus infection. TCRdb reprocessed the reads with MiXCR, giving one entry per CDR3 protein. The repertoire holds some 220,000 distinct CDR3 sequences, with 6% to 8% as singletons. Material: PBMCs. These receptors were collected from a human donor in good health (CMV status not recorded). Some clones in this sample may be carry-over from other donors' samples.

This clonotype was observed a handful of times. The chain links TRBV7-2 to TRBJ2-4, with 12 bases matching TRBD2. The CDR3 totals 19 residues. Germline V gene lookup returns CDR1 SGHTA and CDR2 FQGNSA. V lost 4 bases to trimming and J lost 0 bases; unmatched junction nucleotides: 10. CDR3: CASSSSGLAGRIAKNIQYF. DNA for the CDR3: TGTGCCAGCAGCTCCTCCGGACTAGCGGGGCGAATAGCCAAAAACATTCAGTACTTC.

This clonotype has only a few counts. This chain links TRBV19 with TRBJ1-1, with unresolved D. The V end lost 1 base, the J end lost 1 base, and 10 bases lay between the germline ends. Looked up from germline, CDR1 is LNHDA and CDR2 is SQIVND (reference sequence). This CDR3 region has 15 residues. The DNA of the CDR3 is TGTGCCAGTAGTATAGGGGAGCACACGAACACTGAAGCTTTCTTT. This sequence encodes CASSIGEHTNTEAFF.

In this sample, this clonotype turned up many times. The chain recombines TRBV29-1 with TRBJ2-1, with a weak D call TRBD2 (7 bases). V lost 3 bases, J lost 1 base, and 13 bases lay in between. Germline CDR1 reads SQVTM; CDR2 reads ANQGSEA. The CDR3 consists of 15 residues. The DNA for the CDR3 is TGCAGCGTTGAGGGTCGGGGGGCTTCCTACAATGAGCAGTTCTTC. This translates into CSVEGRGASYNEQFF.

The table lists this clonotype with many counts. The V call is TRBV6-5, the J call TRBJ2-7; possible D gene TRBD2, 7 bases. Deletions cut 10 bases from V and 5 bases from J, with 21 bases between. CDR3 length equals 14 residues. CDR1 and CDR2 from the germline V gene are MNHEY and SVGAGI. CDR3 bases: TGTGCCACCAGGGGTCCGGGGGGATCCCACGAGCAGTACTTC. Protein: CATRGPGGSHEQYF.

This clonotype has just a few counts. The CDR3 is CASSAETGELFF. The DNA of the CDR3 is TGTGCCAGCAGCGCGGAGACCGGGGAGCTGTTTTTT. The chain employs TRBV5-6 and TRBJ2-2; no definite D call. Per the germline V gene, CDR1 is SGHDT and CDR2 is YYEEEE. CDR3 length: 12 residues. V was pared by 4 bases and J by 5 bases, with 6 bases between.

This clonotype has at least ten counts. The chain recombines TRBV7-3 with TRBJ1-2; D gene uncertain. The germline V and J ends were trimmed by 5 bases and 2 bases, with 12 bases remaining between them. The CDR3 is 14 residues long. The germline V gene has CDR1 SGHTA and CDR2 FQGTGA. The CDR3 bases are TGTGCCAGCAGCCCCTCGGCACAAAACTATGGCTACACCTTC. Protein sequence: CASSPSAQNYGYTF.

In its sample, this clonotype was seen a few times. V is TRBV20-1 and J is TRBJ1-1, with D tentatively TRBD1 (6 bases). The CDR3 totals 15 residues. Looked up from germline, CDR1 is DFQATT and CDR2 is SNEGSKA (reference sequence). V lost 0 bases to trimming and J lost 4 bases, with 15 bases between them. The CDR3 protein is CSAREDQGKSTEAFF. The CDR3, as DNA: TGCAGTGCTAGAGAAGACCAGGGGAAAAGCACTGAAGCTTTCTTT.

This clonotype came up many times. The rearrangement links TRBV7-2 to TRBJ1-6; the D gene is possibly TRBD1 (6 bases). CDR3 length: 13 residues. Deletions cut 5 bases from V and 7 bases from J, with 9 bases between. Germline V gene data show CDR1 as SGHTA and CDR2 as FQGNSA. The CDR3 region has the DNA TGTGCCAGCAGCCCTGGACAGAATTCACCCCTCCACTTT. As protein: CASSPGQNSPLHF.

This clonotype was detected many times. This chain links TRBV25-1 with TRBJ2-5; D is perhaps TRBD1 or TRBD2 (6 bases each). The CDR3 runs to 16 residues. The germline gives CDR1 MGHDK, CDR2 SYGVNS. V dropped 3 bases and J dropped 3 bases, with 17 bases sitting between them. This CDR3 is CASSESTKGGEETQYF. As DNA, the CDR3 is TGTGCCAGCAGTGAGTCAACGAAGGGGGGAGAAGAGACCCAGTACTTC.

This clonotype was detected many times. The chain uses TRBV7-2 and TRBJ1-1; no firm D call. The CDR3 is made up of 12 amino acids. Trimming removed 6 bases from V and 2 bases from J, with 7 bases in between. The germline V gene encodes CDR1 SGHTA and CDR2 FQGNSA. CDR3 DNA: TGTGCCAGCAGTACCTATAACACTGAAGCTTTCTTT. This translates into CASSTYNTEAFF.

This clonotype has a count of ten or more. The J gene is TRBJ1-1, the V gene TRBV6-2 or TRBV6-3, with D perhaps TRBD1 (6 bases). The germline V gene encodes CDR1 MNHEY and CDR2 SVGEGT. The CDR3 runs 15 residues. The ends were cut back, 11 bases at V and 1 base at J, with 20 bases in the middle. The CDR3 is CAAAVTRGWNTEAFF. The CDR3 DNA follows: TGTGCCGCCGCGGTGACCAGGGGTTGGAACACTGAAGCTTTCTTT.

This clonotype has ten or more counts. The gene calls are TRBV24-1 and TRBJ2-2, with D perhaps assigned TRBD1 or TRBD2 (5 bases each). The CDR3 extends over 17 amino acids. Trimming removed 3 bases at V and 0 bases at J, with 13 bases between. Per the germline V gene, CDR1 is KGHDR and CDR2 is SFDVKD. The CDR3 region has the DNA TGTGCCACCAGTGATCCCCACGGGGCAGCGAACACCGGGGAGCTGTTTTTT. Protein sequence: CATSDPHGAANTGELFF.

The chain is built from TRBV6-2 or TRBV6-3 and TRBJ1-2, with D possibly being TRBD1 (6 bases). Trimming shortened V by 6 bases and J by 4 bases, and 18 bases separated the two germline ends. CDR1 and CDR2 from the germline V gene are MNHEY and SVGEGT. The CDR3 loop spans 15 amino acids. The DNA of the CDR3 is TGTGCCAGCAGGGACCCGGGACAAGGATCCTATGGCTACACCTTC. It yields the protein CASRDPGQGSYGYTF.

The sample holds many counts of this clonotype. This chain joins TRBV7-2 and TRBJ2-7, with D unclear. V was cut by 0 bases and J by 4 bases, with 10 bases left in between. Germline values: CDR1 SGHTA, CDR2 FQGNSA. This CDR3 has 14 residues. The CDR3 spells CASSLARRGYEQYF. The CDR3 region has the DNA TGTGCCAGCAGCTTAGCCAGGAGAGGATACGAGCAGTACTTC.

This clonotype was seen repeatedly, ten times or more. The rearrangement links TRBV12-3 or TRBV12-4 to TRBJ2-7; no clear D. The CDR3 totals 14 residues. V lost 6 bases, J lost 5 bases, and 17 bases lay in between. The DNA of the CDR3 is TGTGCCAGCAGGATCTCCTTTGGACCCGACGAGCAGTACTTC. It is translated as CASRISFGPDEQYF.

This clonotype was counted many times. CDR3 nucleotide sequence: TGTGCCAGCAGTTCCTCCTACAGGGGGAGGACAGATACGCAGTATTTT. Its translation: CASSSSYRGRTDTQYF. The chain is built from TRBV28 and TRBJ2-3; 8 bases are a match to TRBD1. V gave up 4 bases and J gave up 3 bases; unmatched junction bases: 9. CDR1 MDHEN and CDR2 SYDVKM come from the germline V gene. This CDR3 is 16 amino acids long.

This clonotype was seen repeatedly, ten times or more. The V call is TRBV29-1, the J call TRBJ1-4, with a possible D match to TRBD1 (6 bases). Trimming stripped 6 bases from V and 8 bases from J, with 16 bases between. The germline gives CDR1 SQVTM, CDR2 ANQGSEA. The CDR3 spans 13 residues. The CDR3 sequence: CSVRPEGVEKLFF. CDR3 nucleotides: TGCAGCGTCCGTCCCGAGGGGGTAGAAAAACTGTTTTTT.

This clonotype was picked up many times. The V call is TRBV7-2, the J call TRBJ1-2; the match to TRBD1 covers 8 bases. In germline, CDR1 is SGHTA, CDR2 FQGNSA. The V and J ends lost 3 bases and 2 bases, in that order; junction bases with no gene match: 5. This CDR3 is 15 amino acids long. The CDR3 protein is CASSFYGQGNYGYTF. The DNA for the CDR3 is TGTGCCAGCAGCTTTTACGGACAGGGAAACTATGGCTACACCTTC.

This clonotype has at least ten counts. For the CDR3, the DNA is TGCAGTGCTAGAGATCATGGCAGCTTTCAAGCAGATACGCAGTATTTT. Translation gives CSARDHGSFQADTQYF. The chain uses TRBV20-1 and TRBJ2-3, with D unclear. Germline V gives CDR1 DFQATT, CDR2 SNEGSKA (reference sequence). V was shortened by 0 bases and J by 4 bases, with 17 bases between the two germline ends. The CDR3 runs 16 residues.

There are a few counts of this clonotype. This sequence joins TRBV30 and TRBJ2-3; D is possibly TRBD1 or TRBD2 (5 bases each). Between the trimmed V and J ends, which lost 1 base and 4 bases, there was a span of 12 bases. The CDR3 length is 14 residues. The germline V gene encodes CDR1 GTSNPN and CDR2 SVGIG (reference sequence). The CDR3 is CAWSEPRGSDTQYF. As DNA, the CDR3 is TGTGCCTGGAGTGAGCCCCGGGGCTCAGATACGCAGTATTTT.

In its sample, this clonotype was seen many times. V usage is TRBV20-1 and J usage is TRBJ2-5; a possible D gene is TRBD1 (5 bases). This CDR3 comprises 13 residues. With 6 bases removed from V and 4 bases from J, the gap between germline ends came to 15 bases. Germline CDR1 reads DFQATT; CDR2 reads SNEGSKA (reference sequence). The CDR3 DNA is TGCAGTGCCTCGCAGGGTTTGGGAGAGACCCAGTACTTC. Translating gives CSASQGLGETQYF.